A single T cell receptor (beta chain) is shown here with its context. Its antigen remains undetermined. The sample holds no much larger clone one base away, and base qualities are not on file. The data were obtained in a study of OX40 agonist ivuxolimab in advanced cancers. Study-level background: Ivuxolimab, which targeted the costimulatory receptor OX40 (CD134), was an agonistic, fully human IgG2 monoclonal antibody. The point of sequencing TCRbeta in the periphery was to test whether ivuxolimab changed TCR sequence diversity and drove clonal T-cell expansion. Prior anti-PD-1, anti-PD-L1 or anti-CTLA-4 therapy was permitted, and checkpoint inhibitors had been received by more than 35% of dose-escalation patients. In the dose-escalation cohort, nearly 85% of patients were male, and the mean age was approximately 60 years with a range of roughly 20 to 85. The paper covers the monotherapy dose-escalation part of the phase I ivuxolimab trial, which included N of about 50 patients. Three dose-escalation patients achieved partial responses, one with hepatocellular carcinoma and two with cutaneous melanoma. Of the roughly 54 patients in dose escalation, 19 had hepatocellular carcinoma, around 15 had melanoma, 9 had renal cell carcinoma and 9 had head and neck cancer. Intravenous ivuxolimab was administered to patients every 2 weeks at six dose levels: 0.01, 0.1, 0.3, 1.5, 3 and 10 mg/kg. Here is what the overall study found, with its caveats: The antigen specificity of the peripheral T cells that underwent clonal expansion was not determined. Partial responders in the 0.1-3.0 mg/kg groups had among the lowest normalized peripheral clonal expansion, especially among CD8+ T cells. Low levels of normalized T-cell clonal expansion were also seen in some patients who did not respond. After ivuxolimab, expanded clones were on average more numerous among CD8+ T cells than among CD4+ T cells. At doses of 0.1 to 3.0 mg/kg, clonal expansion of both CD4+ and CD8+ T cells in blood was seen between baseline and week 6.

Patients with a history of autoimmune disease or receiving systemic immunosuppression were excluded from the trial. Peripheral blood for TCR sequencing was collected from all dose cohorts at baseline, on cycle 4 day 1, and on cycle 7 day 1. Samples were obtained from an open-label, multicenter, first-in-human phase I dose-escalation trial of ivuxolimab. Adults with locally advanced or metastatic melanoma, renal cell carcinoma, hepatocellular carcinoma or head and neck squamous cell carcinoma were enrolled in the trial. CD4+ and CD8+ T cells were sorted separately from peripheral blood before TCR sequencing. For CDR1 and CDR2, the germline V gene lists SGDLS and YYNGEE. A distance of 12 bases separates the germline ends of V and J, which lose 3 bases and 1 base respectively. The CDR3 measures 15 amino acids from cysteine to phenylalanine. Just CDR3 DNA is preserved here, 45 bases in frame from base 1.

Genomic DNA was extracted from sorted cells for sequencing of the TCRbeta CDR3 region. The immunoSEQ Assay was used for sequencing of TCRbeta CDR3 regions. The clones in this table, taken by TCRdb from immuneACCESS, are in-frame only. Not every clone is retained; where verified, under half of the shortfall comes from an unresolved V gene, and the cause of the rest is unknown. Here the sample has approximately 77,000 clones; 84% occur a single time. Roughly 0.5% of the sample lies in the top ten. This clonotype originated in an adult with an advanced solid tumor such as melanoma, head and neck, liver or kidney cancer. Recombination connected TRBV9 to TRBJ2-3, with the D segment possibly TRBD1 or TRBD2, each aligning over 5 bases. Here the sequenced sample was CD4+ or CD8+ T cells sorted from blood, taken in a trial of the OX40 agonist ivuxolimab. CDR3 loop: CASSARDRRTDTQYF. The DNA sequence is given as TGTGCCAGCAGCGCCCGGGACCGGCGCACAGATACGCAGTATTTT.